Reported below is one T cell receptor (beta chain). Its antigen is unknown. Generated by immunoSEQ multiplex PCR, the TCRdb table keeps only in-frame clones and is missing some. The sample records about 70,000 clones, about 85% being singletons. These data belong to a study of T cell responses to AZD1222 COVID-19 vaccine. Study findings and constraints: Possibly, clonal diversity was underestimated; donors were largely white British and included more females.

This CDR3 contains 17 residues. Germline V CDR1 and CDR2: MNHNY, SVGAGI (reference sequence). Trimming took 5 bases from V and 2 from J; bases not matched to a gene: 10. This TCR derives from an adult in good health. The rearrangement uses TRBV6-6 and TRBJ1-5, with TRBD1 matching 9 bases. The input for sequencing was peripheral blood, taken on day 0 of AZD1222 vaccination. CDR3 amino acids: CASSRDRATIGNQPQHF. CDR3 DNA sequence: TGTGCCAGCAGTCGGGACAGGGCTACGATTGGCAATCAGCCCCAGCATTTT.